A selection of T cell receptor beta chains follows, all from one sample in a study of blood T cell repertoires in COVID-19. Method: immunoSEQ multiplex PCR; TCRdb's copy keeps in-frame clones and lacks some. The sample includes more than 400,000 clones, 87% seen only once; the top ten take under 0.75%. Material for sequencing was PBMCs or T cells enriched from blood (not recorded which). The source of these receptors is a woman aged 18-30 years who had recovered from COVID-19. Each CDR3 is given with its conserved first and last residue. Fields, in order: J gene, clone size, D gene, V gene, CDR3 DNA, CDR3 protein. D genes are given only for firm matches. Clone size is given for some rows only: seen once, a few or many times, or a class if the clone is expanded.

TRBJ1-5	.	.	TRBV19	TGTGCCAGTAACCGGGTCCCCCGGAGCAATCAGCCCCAGCATTTT	CASNRVPRSNQPQHF
TRBJ2-7	.	TRBD2	TRBV5-1	TGCGCCAGCAGCCCCGGGACTAGCGGGGGGGCCTGGGACGAGCAGTACTTC	CASSPGTSGGAWDEQYF
TRBJ1-3	.	.	TRBV5-4	TGTGCCAGCAGCTTGCTGGCCTCTGGAAACACCATATATTTT	CASSLLASGNTIYF
TRBJ1-5	.	.	TRBV3-1/TRBV3-2	TGTGCCAGCAGCCAAGGCGCCGGGAGAAGCAATCAGCCCCAGCATTTT	CASSQGAGRSNQPQHF
TRBJ2-7	few	.	TRBV5-1	TGCGCCAGCAGCTTGGGCGAGGATTTCGCCGAGCAGTACTTC	CASSLGEDFAEQYF
TRBJ1-4	.	.	TRBV27	TGTGCCAGCAGTCCCAGGGATACCGTCGATGAAAAACTGTTTTTT	CASSPRDTVDEKLFF
TRBJ1-2	.	.	TRBV7-9	TGTGCCAGCAGCCCCCTGAGGAGGGTGGACTATGGCTACACCTTC	CASSPLRRVDYGYTF
TRBJ2-3	.	.	TRBV5-4	TGTGCCAGCACCTTCTGGGGGGGCCGAAGAGATACGCAGTATTTT	CASTFWGGRRDTQYF
TRBJ2-7	.	TRBD1	TRBV5-1	TGCGCCAGCAGCTTGGATAGGACAGGACGCTACGAGCAGTACTTC	CASSLDRTGRYEQYF
TRBJ1-1	.	TRBD1	TRBV5-1	TGCGCCAGCAGCTTGGTTGACAGGGGCAACACTGAAGCTTTCTTT	CASSLVDRGNTEAFF
TRBJ1-2	.	.	TRBV5-1	TGCGCCAGCAGCTTGGAGGCGGGGATTGTCGATGGCTACACCTTC	CASSLEAGIVDGYTF
TRBJ2-2	many	.	TRBV7-6	TGTGCCAGCAGCTTATACCGTCCGGGGGACGGCGGGGAGCTGTTTTTT	CASSLYRPGDGGELFF
TRBJ1-5	.	TRBD1	TRBV19	TGTGCCAGTAGCTTGGACAGGCAACCAAATCAGCCCCAGCATTTT	CASSLDRQPNQPQHF
TRBJ1-2	.	.	TRBV28	TGTGCCAGCAGTCCTGGGGGGGACTATGGCTACACCTTC	CASSPGGDYGYTF
TRBJ2-3	.	TRBD2	TRBV6-5	TGTGCCAGCTCGACTTGGAGTAGCGGGGATGGTACGCAGTATTTT	CASSTWSSGDGTQYF
TRBJ1-1	.	.	TRBV19	TGTGCCAGTAGTATGCGGAACGGTGAAGCTTTCTTT	CASSMRNGEAFF
TRBJ2-6	.	.	TRBV5-1	TGCGCCAGCACACGAGCCGGGGCCAACGTCCTGACTTTC	CASTRAGANVLTF
TRBJ1-3	.	TRBD1	TRBV2	TGTGCCAGCATGCCCGGGACAGGGTCTGGAAACACCATATATTTT	CASMPGTGSGNTIYF
TRBJ2-5	.	.	TRBV4-1	TGCGCCAGCAGCCAAGATGGGCTTCCCCAAGAGACCCAGTACTTC	CASSQDGLPQETQYF
TRBJ1-2	.	.	TRBV12-3/TRBV12-4	TGTGCCAGCGTTCCCCTTGACGGCAGGGGCTACACCTTC	CASVPLDGRGYTF
TRBJ2-1	.	.	TRBV5-1	TGCGCCAGCAGCTTTGACAGCGAGCAGTTCTTC	CASSFDSEQFF
TRBJ2-1	.	TRBD1	TRBV4-2	TGTGCCAGCAGCGAACTGGGACAGGGAGGTTTAAACGAGCAGTTCTTC	CASSELGQGGLNEQFF
TRBJ1-2	.	TRBD1	TRBV30	TGTGCCTGGAACCGTGGGACAGGGGGGTCCTATGGCTACACCTTC	CAWNRGTGGSYGYTF
TRBJ1-2	.	.	TRBV15	TGTGCCACCAGCAGAGATGGCGGCCAGGGTCGGGACTATGGCTACACCTTC	CATSRDGGQGRDYGYTF
TRBJ1-5	.	TRBD1	TRBV6-5	TGTGCCAGCAGATGGGACAGGGAGGCTCAGCCCCAGCATTTT	CASRWDREAQPQHF
TRBJ1-6	.	.	TRBV28	TGTGCCAGCAGTTTAGGGAGGGCGGGATATAATTCACCCCTCCACTTT	CASSLGRAGYNSPLHF
TRBJ2-2	.	.	TRBV12-5	TGTGCTAGTGGTTTGGCCCTCGACAGGGAGGTCGTCGGGGAGCTGTTTTTT	CASGLALDREVVGELFF
TRBJ1-2	.	.	TRBV6-4	TGTGCCAGCAGTGACCCCCGGGAAAAACGCTATGGCTACACCTTC	CASSDPREKRYGYTF
TRBJ1-5	.	TRBD1	TRBV6-5	TGTGCCAGCATCCCAGGGGGACGAACCATCCAGCCCCAGCATTTT	CASIPGGRTIQPQHF
TRBJ1-6	.	.	TRBV3-1/TRBV3-2	TGTGCCAGCAGCCTTTCCACAGGGTATGGTTCACCCCTCCACTTT	CASSLSTGYGSPLHF
TRBJ2-1	once	.	TRBV18	TGTGCCAGCTCCCCCCAAGGCAGGAATGAGCAGTTCTTC	CASSPQGRNEQFF
TRBJ2-1	.	TRBD2	TRBV4-1	TGCGCCAGCAGCCAAGAGCCAGCGGGGAGGAATGAGCAGTTCTTC	CASSQEPAGRNEQFF
TRBJ2-7	.	TRBD1	TRBV28	TGTGCCAGCAGCCGACCGGGACAGGGGATTTCTTGGGAGCAGTACTTC	CASSRPGQGISWEQYF
TRBJ1-3	.	.	TRBV11-2	TGTGCCAGCAGTCGGGGACTTCTCTCTGGAAACACCATATATTTT	CASSRGLLSGNTIYF
TRBJ2-3	.	.	TRBV5-1	TGCGCCAGCAGCTTGGGGCTGCTGAGCACAGATACGCAGTATTTT	CASSLGLLSTDTQYF
TRBJ2-3	.	.	TRBV6-5	TGTGCCAGCAAACAGAAAACTAGCACAGATACGCAGTATTTT	CASKQKTSTDTQYF
TRBJ2-7	.	TRBD2	TRBV10-3	TGTGCCATCAGTGATCCTGGGATAGCGGGGAGCTACGAGCAGTACTTC	CAISDPGIAGSYEQYF
TRBJ2-7	.	TRBD1	TRBV7-9	TGTGCCAGCAGCCGTGGACAGGGCGGACTGGGATACGAGCAGTACTTC	CASSRGQGGLGYEQYF
TRBJ1-1	.	.	TRBV7-9	TGTGCCAGCAGCTTAGTCCAGGAAGCTTTCTTT	CASSLVQEAFF
TRBJ1-2	.	TRBD1	TRBV19	TGTGCCAGTAGGGGGGGACAGGCCCATTCCTATGGCTACACCTTC	CASRGGQAHSYGYTF
TRBJ2-1	once	.	TRBV24-1	TGTGCCACCAGTGATCAGGGACACAACGACAATGAGCAGTTCTTC	CATSDQGHNDNEQFF
TRBJ1-1	.	.	TRBV5-1	TGCGCCAGCAAGCCCTCAGGGGATGATCTTATGAACACTGAAGCTTTCTTT	CASKPSGDDLMNTEAFF
TRBJ1-3	.	.	TRBV12-5	TGTGCTAGTGGTTTGGTCGACAGAGGAACCATATATTTT	CASGLVDRGTIYF
TRBJ1-1	.	.	TRBV11-2	TGTGCCAGCAGCTTAGATGCGGAGGCAGAAGGGAACACTGAAGCTTTCTTT	CASSLDAEAEGNTEAFF
TRBJ1-5	.	.	TRBV18	TGTGCCAGCTCACCATCGACGTCAGGGGACCGGAATCAGCCCCAGCATTTT	CASSPSTSGDRNQPQHF
TRBJ1-2	.	.	TRBV10-3	TGTGCCATCAGTGAGGGGAGGGGGGCTGAGGGCTACACCTTC	CAISEGRGAEGYTF
TRBJ2-7	.	.	TRBV4-1	TGCGCCAGCAGTCCCCGGGTCCATTACGAGCAGTACTTC	CASSPRVHYEQYF
TRBJ1-1	.	.	TRBV7-9	TGTGCCAGCGCTAAACAAGGGGTGAACACTGAAGCTTTCTTT	CASAKQGVNTEAFF
TRBJ1-2	.	.	TRBV6-5	TGTGCCAGCAGCGACCCCGTGGCGGGTGCGGGTGGCTACACCTTC	CASSDPVAGAGGYTF
TRBJ1-1	.	.	TRBV28	TGTGCCAGCAGTCCCCTGAGAACTGAAGCTTTCTTT	CASSPLRTEAFF
TRBJ2-2	.	.	TRBV30	TGTGCCTGGAGAGACGCGACTTTCACCGGGGAGCTGTTTTTT	CAWRDATFTGELFF
TRBJ2-3	.	.	TRBV3-1/TRBV3-2	TGTGCCAGCAGCCACCCGCTCGGCGGGGCTATCAAGACGCAGTATTTT	CASSHPLGGAIKTQYF
TRBJ1-2	.	.	TRBV27	TGTGCCAGCAGTATCGGGGTCGGCTATGGCTACACCTTC	CASSIGVGYGYTF
TRBJ1-2	few	TRBD1	TRBV7-2	TGTGCCAGCAGCCCGACAGGGGGCGTCCAGGTAGATGGCTACACCTTC	CASSPTGGVQVDGYTF
TRBJ1-6	.	.	TRBV5-4	TGTGCCAGCGGTTCGGATCCAGGGGCTTCACGAAATTCACCCCTCCACTTT	CASGSDPGASRNSPLHF
TRBJ2-7	.	.	TRBV5-1	TGCGCCAGCAGCGTACTAGCCCTCCCGGAGTACGAGCAGTACTTC	CASSVLALPEYEQYF
TRBJ2-5	.	TRBD1	TRBV2	TGTGCCAGCATTAGCAGGGGGGAGACCCAGTACTTC	CASISRGETQYF